This is a list of T cell receptor beta chains from one sample in a study of T cells in tuberculosis. The assay was immunoSEQ multiplex PCR, and TCRdb's table has in-frame clones only and misses some. The table has tens of thousands of clones, 87% seen once. The starting material was PBMCs, obtained at tuberculosis diagnosis. Every receptor here comes from an adult with tuberculosis. Both conserved end residues are part of each CDR3. The D gene is left open where the match is weak. Only part of the rows carry a size: once, few, many, or a class if the clone is expanded.

>TRBD2|TRBJ2-7|-|TRBV27
CASTPLAGSTYEQYF
TGTGCCAGCACCCCTCTAGCGGGCTCTACCTACGAGCAGTACTTC
>TRBD1|TRBJ1-1|-|TRBV6-5
CASKFGTGFSEAFF
TGTGCCAGCAAGTTCGGGACAGGGTTTTCTGAAGCTTTCTTT
>-|TRBJ1-2|-|TRBV29-1
CSVERWRLYGYTF
TGCAGCGTTGAAAGATGGCGGCTGTATGGCTACACCTTC
>TRBD1|TRBJ1-4|-|TRBV11-2
CASSLVGQGREKLFF
TGTGCCAGCAGCTTAGTCGGACAGGGTAGAGAAAAACTGTTTTTT
>-|TRBJ1-1|-|TRBV19
CASSTRNTEAFF
TGTGCCAGCTCGACAAGGAACACTGAAGCTTTCTTT
>-|TRBJ1-1|-|TRBV6-1
CASSELLRLTGTEAFF
TGTGCCAGCAGTGAACTTCTGAGGCTGACGGGGACTGAAGCTTTCTTT
>TRBD1|TRBJ1-4|-|TRBV4-3
CASSQGQGANEKLFF
TGCGCCAGCAGCCAAGGCCAGGGGGCGAATGAAAAACTGTTTTTT
>TRBD1|TRBJ1-6|once|TRBV30
CAWSRPRTGGNSPLHF
TGTGCCTGGAGCCGCCCCCGGACAGGGGGTAATTCACCCCTCCACTTT
>-|TRBJ1-1|-|TRBV12-2
CASRFAGVLSEAFF
TGTGCAAGTCGCTTTGCAGGGGTCCTCTCTGAAGCTTTCTTT
>-|TRBJ1-1|-|TRBV6-5
CASSYSPGTEAFF
TGTGCCAGCAGTTACTCCCCGGGGACAGAAGCTTTCTTT
>-|TRBJ1-2|-|TRBV9
CASSQTGYGYTF
TGTGCCAGCTCGCAGACAGGATATGGCTACACCTTC
>-|TRBJ1-5|once|TRBV5-6
CASTWGGGGQPQHF
TGTGCCAGCACCTGGGGAGGGGGAGGACAGCCCCAGCATTTT
>TRBD2|TRBJ2-2|-|TRBV11-3
CASSSPAGDGTGELFF
TGTGCCAGCAGCTCCCCAGCGGGAGACGGCACCGGGGAGCTGTTTTTT
>TRBD1|TRBJ1-1|-|TRBV2
CASSRTGTTDGAFF
TGTGCCAGCAGTCGGACAGGGACCACCGATGGAGCTTTCTTT
>TRBD2|TRBJ2-5|-|TRBV7-6
CASSSLGLAGEGETQYF
TGTGCCAGCAGCTCTTTGGGACTAGCGGGAGAAGGGGAGACCCAGTACTTC
>-|TRBJ2-7|once|TRBV7-2
CASSLPGYEQYF
TGTGCCAGCAGCTTACCGGGCTACGAGCAGTACTTC
>-|TRBJ2-1|once|TRBV7-6
CASSQAAGAYNEQFF
TGTGCCAGCTCCCAAGCTGCAGGGGCCTACAATGAGCAGTTCTTC
>TRBD2|TRBJ2-5|-|TRBV9
CASSPLGIAGETQYF
TGTGCCAGCAGCCCCCTTGGGATAGCGGGAGAGACCCAGTACTTC
>-|TRBJ1-2|-|TRBV6-5
CASSLTGATGGYTF
TGTGCCAGCAGTCTTACTGGGGCTACCGGTGGCTACACCTTC
>TRBD1|TRBJ2-2|-|TRBV11-2
CASSSGGQGGTGELFF
TGTGCCAGCAGCTCAGGGGGACAGGGGGGAACCGGGGAGCTGTTTTTT
>-|TRBJ2-7|few|TRBV4-3
CASSPPLYEQYF
TGCGCCAGCAGCCCTCCCTTATACGAGCAGTACTTC
>-|TRBJ1-2|-|TRBV19
CASSRPEAEGMYGYTF
TGTGCCAGTAGTCGACCCGAAGCGGAAGGGATGTATGGCTACACCTTC
>TRBD1|TRBJ1-3|-|TRBV5-1
CASSTAGTGRNTIYF
TGCGCCAGCAGCACCGCCGGGACAGGGAGAAACACCATATATTTT
>TRBD2|TRBJ2-1|-|TRBV6-6
CASSRLAGGPDEQFF
TGTGCCAGCAGTCGCCTAGCGGGAGGGCCCGATGAGCAGTTCTTC
>-|TRBJ2-1|few|TRBV2
CASRRQGRDEQFF
TGTGCCAGCAGGCGGCAGGGTAGGGATGAGCAGTTCTTC
>TRBD1|TRBJ2-2|-|TRBV11-2
CASSHGTGNTGELFF
TGTGCCAGCAGCCACGGGACAGGGAACACCGGGGAGCTGTTTTTT
>TRBD1|TRBJ2-2|-|TRBV2
CASTLPGQSNTGELFF
TGTGCCAGCACCCTGCCGGGACAGTCGAACACCGGGGAGCTGTTTTTT